Included here is one TCR beta chain sequence, with context. Its target is unknown. Produced via immunoSEQ multiplex PCR; TCRdb's table is partial and in-frame only. The sample contains about 52,000 clones, around 86% of which appear only once. This specimen comes from a study of T cells in localized non-small cell lung cancer. Notes on the study in general: Adjacent lung held a median roughly 60 of the top 100 tumor clones. T cell clonality was highest in uninvolved adjacent lung, above tumor. Heterogeneity cannot be ruled out, as sequencing used one tumor region only.

V trimming: 6 bases; J trimming: 9 bases; junction bases outside the gene matches: 14. In germline, CDR1 is SQVTM, CDR2 ANQGSEA. The CDR3 has 14 amino acids. The receptor's source is a female donor with stage II lung adenocarcinoma. This sequence joins TRBV29-1 and TRBJ2-1, with TRBD2 matching 7 bases. The sequencing here drew on PBMCs, taken before any cancer treatment. This CDR3 is CSVEGRAREGEQFF. CDR3 nucleotides: TGCAGCGTGGAGGGACGGGCCAGGGAGGGTGAGCAGTTCTTC.